This T cell receptor (beta chain) is from a study of CD8 T cells in ankylosing spondylitis. One entry per CDR3 protein, called by TCRdb with MiXCR from the 5' RACE reads. The table shows some 37,000 distinct CDR3 sequences, with 13% occurring only once. In its sample, this clonotype was seen many times. Its antigen is currently unknown. Germline CDR1 is MDHEN and CDR2 is SYDVKM. The CDR3 covers 15 residues. V lost 5 bases, J lost 1 base, and 12 bases lay in between. Study observations and caveats: Disease-linked clones were reportedly significantly enriched in matched ankylosing spondylitis synovial fluid.

Sequencing was done on a sample of synovial fluid, either unsorted or a sorted T cell fraction (not recorded which). This receptor was obtained from a male donor with ankylosing spondylitis. V is TRBV28 and J is TRBJ1-3; D gene ambiguous. In DNA, the CDR3 is TGTGCCAGCAGTAGCCTACACCTTTCTGGAAACACCATATATTTT. The encoded protein is CASSSLHLSGNTIYF.